The present TCR beta chain was sequenced within a study of T-cell reconstitution after alpha-beta-depleted transplantation in children. Study findings and constraints: Most T-cell counts and diversity one year after the transplant came from T cells that were newly produced.

V was cut by 4 bases and J by 0 bases, with 7 bases left in between. CDR1 and CDR2 from the germline V gene are SGHRS and YFSETQ. There are 14 residues in the CDR3. Molecular barcoding with unique molecular identifiers was used for the TCRbeta library. Each CDR3 protein is one row after TCRdb ran MiXCR on the PCR reads. This sample has 700,000 to 950,000 distinct CDR3 sequences, with 16% found just once. Many counts were recorded for this clonotype. Its antigen is undetermined. The receptor comes from a male patient aged 10 to 17 who had a stem cell transplant for acute lymphoblastic leukemia, so the T cells may come from the graft donor. This specimen was PBMCs, mostly from graft donor cells, taken 360 days after TCRalphabeta/CD19-depleted stem cell transplant. The chain joins TRBV5-1 to TRBJ2-2; D remains ambiguous. CDR3: CASSASPNTGELFF. The CDR3 nucleotides read TGCGCCAGCAGCGCTAGTCCGAACACCGGGGAGCTGTTTTTT.